The 12 T cell receptor beta chains listed next were all sequenced from one sample in a study of T cell changes during pregnancy in multiple sclerosis. Assay used: immunoSEQ multiplex PCR; TCRdb lists only in-frame clones, some missing. The data contain roughly 61,000 clones, roughly 94% of them seen just once; the ten biggest clones take up less than 3%. The sample here was CD8+ T cells from peripheral blood mononuclear cells, taken after pregnancy. These receptors were collected from a female donor with multiple sclerosis, enrolled in a pregnancy study.

The chain has TRBV19 and TRBJ2-1; D uncertain. The CDR3 has 14 amino acids. Trimming stripped 1 base from V and 9 bases from J, with 13 bases between. Germline V gene sequence: CDR1 LNHDA, CDR2 SQIVND (reference sequence). CDR3 sequence (DNA): TGTGCCAGTAGTATAGCTGGCTACTCGGGTGAGCAGTTCTTC. Its protein is CASSIAGYSGEQFF.

This chain joins TRBV27 and TRBJ2-1; 12 bases agree with TRBD2. V lost 4 bases and J lost 6; bases outside the gene matches: 10. Germline V gene lookup returns CDR1 MNHEY and CDR2 SMNVEV (reference sequence). The CDR3 is 17 amino acids. The CDR3 region has the DNA TGTGCCAGCAGTTCTGCTCTAGCGGGAGGGTCCCTCAATGAGCAGTTCTTC. This sequence encodes CASSSALAGGSLNEQFF.

A word on this clone: At one end the junction does not follow the germline gene, possibly because of a read error. The chain joins TRBV7-9 to TRBJ2-7, with 7 positions matching TRBD2. Germline CDR1 SEHNR, CDR2 FQNEAQ (reference sequence). The CDR3 has 14 residues. The CDR3 is CATSPSSGSYEQYF. The CDR3 DNA reads as TGTGCCACCAGCCCGTCTAGCGGCTCCTACGAGCAGTACTTC.

The chain is built from TRBV7-6 and TRBJ2-1, with D perhaps TRBD1 (6 bases). The CDR3 loop spans 13 amino acids. Germline CDR1 is SGHVS and CDR2 is FNYEAQ. V was pared by 5 bases and J by 4 bases, with 9 bases between. The CDR3: CASSLDSYNEQFF. CDR3 sequence (DNA): TGTGCCAGCAGCCTGGACAGTTACAATGAGCAGTTCTTC.

This chain connects TRBV19 to TRBJ1-5, with TRBD1 matching 7 bases. The junction had 18 bases not matched to a gene; V was cut back by 1 base and J by 0 bases. Looked up from germline, CDR1 is LNHDA and CDR2 is SQIVND (reference sequence). The CDR3 runs 21 residues. The CDR3 is CASSIAPPTGYELPSNQPQHF. CDR3 in DNA: TGTGCCAGTAGTATAGCCCCCCCGACAGGGTATGAACTCCCTAGCAATCAGCCCCAGCATTTT. Together with reference TRBV19 and TRBJ1-5, the CDR3 gives the full variable domain: DGGITQSPKYLFRKEGQNVTLSCEQNLNHDAMYWYRQDPGQGLRLIYYSQIVNDFQKGDIAEGYSVSREKKESFPLTVTSAQKNPTAFYLCASSIAPPTGYELPSNQPQHFGDGTRLSIL.

This clone was found a few times. V usage is TRBV10-2 and J usage is TRBJ2-1; possibly TRBD2 for D (6 bases). V lost 2 bases, J lost 9 bases, and 11 bases lay in between. The CDR3 loop spans 13 amino acids. Germline V lookup: CDR1 WSHSY, CDR2 SAAADI. For the CDR3, the DNA is TGCGCCAGCAGTGAGGGGCGGGGAGGTGAGCAGTTCTTC. This sequence encodes CASSEGRGGEQFF.

The V gene is TRBV27, the J gene TRBJ2-5; TRBD2 matches 7 bases. Trimming took 5 bases from V and 5 from J; bases not matched to a gene: 5. CDR1 and CDR2 (germline): MNHEY, SMNVEV (reference sequence). This CDR3 has 13 amino acids. The CDR3 bases are TGTGCCAGCAGTCCTGGACTAGAGGAGACCCAGTACTTC. It codes for CASSPGLEETQYF.

The rearrangement joins TRBV7-9 to TRBJ2-3; perhaps TRBD2 as D (6 bases). Germline values: CDR1 SEHNR, CDR2 FQNEAQ (reference sequence). The CDR3 contains 13 residues. The germline V and J ends were trimmed by 4 bases and 6 bases, with 11 bases remaining between them. CDR3 coding DNA: TGTGCCAGCAGCTCTCCCCTAGCGGATACGCAGTATTTT. Its protein is CASSSPLADTQYF.

The chain employs TRBV10-3 and TRBJ1-2; tentatively, D is TRBD1 (5 bases). V lost 0 bases to trimming and J lost 13 bases, with 15 bases between them. CDR3 length equals 13 residues. Germline CDR1 is ENHRY and CDR2 is SYGVKD. The CDR3 loop reads CAISESKLAGLTF. The CDR3 DNA reads TGTGCCATCAGTGAGTCGAAACTCGCAGGGCTCACCTTC.

The rearrangement links TRBV27 to TRBJ2-4, with D uncertain. The CDR3 contains 13 residues. The germline gives CDR1 MNHEY, CDR2 SMNVEV (reference sequence). Trimming took off 3 bases at V and 4 bases at J, with 7 bases between the two ends. The CDR3: CASSFGRKNIQYF. The CDR3 DNA reads as TGTGCCAGCAGTTTTGGCAGAAAAAACATTCAGTACTTC.

The J gene is TRBJ1-4, the V gene TRBV7-9; D is unclear. Germline V CDR1 and CDR2: SEHNR, FQNEAQ (reference sequence). V lost 4 bases and J 4 bases, leaving 13 bases between the germline ends. The CDR3 contains 15 residues. The CDR3 loop is CASSSSGRLNEKLFF. The CDR3 DNA follows: TGTGCCAGCAGCTCCTCAGGCCGCCTTAATGAAAAACTGTTTTTT.

The chain has TRBV18 and TRBJ1-1; D gene unclear. CDR1 and CDR2 (germline): KGHSH, LQKENI. Trimming left V 0 bases short and J 1 base short, with 6 bases between. The length of the CDR3 is 14 residues. CDR3 sequence (DNA): TGTGCCAGCTCACCACCGTCCGGGAACACTGAAGCTTTCTTT. Encoded protein: CASSPPSGNTEAFF.